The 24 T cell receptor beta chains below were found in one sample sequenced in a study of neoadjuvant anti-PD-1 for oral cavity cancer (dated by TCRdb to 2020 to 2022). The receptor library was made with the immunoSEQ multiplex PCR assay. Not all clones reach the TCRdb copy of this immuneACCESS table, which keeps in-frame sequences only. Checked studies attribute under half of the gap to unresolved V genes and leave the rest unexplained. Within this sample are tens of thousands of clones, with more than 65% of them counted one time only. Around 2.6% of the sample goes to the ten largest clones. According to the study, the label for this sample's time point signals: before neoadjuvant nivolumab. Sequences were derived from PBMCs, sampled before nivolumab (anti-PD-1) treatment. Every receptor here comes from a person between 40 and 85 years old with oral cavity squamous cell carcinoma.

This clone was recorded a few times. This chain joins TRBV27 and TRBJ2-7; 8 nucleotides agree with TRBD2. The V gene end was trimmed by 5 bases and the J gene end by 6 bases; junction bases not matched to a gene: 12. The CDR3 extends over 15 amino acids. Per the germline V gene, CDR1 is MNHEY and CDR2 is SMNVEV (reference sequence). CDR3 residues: CASSPQLSGNAEQYF. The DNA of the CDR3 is TGTGCCAGCAGTCCACAACTTAGCGGGAATGCCGAGCAGTACTTC.

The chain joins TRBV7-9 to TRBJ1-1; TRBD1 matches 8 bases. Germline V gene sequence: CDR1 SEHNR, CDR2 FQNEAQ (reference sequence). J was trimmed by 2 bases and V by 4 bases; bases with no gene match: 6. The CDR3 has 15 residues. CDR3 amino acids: CASSYQTGDNTEAFF. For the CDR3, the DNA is TGTGCCAGCAGCTATCAGACAGGGGACAACACTGAAGCTTTCTTT.

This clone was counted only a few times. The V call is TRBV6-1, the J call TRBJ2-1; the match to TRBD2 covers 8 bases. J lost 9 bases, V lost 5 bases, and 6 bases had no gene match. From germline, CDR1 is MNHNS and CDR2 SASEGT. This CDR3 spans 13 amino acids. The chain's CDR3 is CASSREGGGEQFF. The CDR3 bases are TGTGCCAGCAGTCGGGAGGGTGGGGGTGAGCAGTTCTTC.

The CDR3 DNA sequence: TGTGCCAGCAGCTCCACAGATACGCAGTATTTT. Protein: CASSSTDTQYF. The chain carries TRBV5-6 and TRBJ2-3; the D is unclear. CDR3 size: 11 residues. The V end was cut by 3 bases, the J end by 2 bases, with 1 base between. Germline V lookup: CDR1 SGHDT, CDR2 YYEEEE.

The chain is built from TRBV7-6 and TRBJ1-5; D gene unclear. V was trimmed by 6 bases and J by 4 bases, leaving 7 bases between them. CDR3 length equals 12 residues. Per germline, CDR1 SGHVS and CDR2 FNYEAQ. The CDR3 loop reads CASSSPNQPQHF. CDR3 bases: TGTGCCAGCAGTTCCCCTAATCAGCCCCAGCATTTT.

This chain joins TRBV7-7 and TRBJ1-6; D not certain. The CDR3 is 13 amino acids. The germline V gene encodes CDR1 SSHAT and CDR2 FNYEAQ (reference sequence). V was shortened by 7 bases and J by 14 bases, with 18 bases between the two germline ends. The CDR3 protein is CASTLQGVDALHF. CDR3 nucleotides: TGTGCCAGCACCCTCCAAGGAGTTGATGCCCTCCACTTT.

The CDR3 DNA reads TGTGCCAGCTCATCTCAGGGGGCAACTGAAGCTTTCTTT. It translates to CASSSQGATEAFF. This chain joins TRBV18 and TRBJ1-1; 8 bases map to TRBD1. J was trimmed by 5 bases and V by 5 bases; bases with no gene match: 4. The CDR3 totals 13 residues. Germline CDR1 is KGHSH and CDR2 is LQKENI.

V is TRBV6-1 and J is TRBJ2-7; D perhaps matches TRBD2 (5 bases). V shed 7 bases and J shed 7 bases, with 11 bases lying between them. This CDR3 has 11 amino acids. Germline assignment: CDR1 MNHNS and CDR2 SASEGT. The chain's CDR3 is CASKTSGEQYF. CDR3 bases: TGTGCCAGCAAGACATCGGGAGAGCAGTACTTC.

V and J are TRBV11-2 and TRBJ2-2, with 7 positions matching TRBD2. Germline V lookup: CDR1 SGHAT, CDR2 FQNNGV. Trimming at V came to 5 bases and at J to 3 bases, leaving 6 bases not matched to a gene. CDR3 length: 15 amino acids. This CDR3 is CASSNGGSHTGELFF. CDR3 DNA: TGTGCCAGCAGCAACGGGGGGAGTCACACCGGGGAGCTGTTTTTT.

The CDR3 DNA sequence: TGTGCCTGGAGTCCGGCCGTTAACTATGGCTACACCTTC. This translates into CAWSPAVNYGYTF. The chain combines TRBV30 with TRBJ1-2; D is uncertain. Between the trimmed V and J ends, which lost 2 bases and 1 base, there was a span of 8 bases. Germline CDR1 reads GTSNPN; CDR2 reads SVGIG (reference sequence). The CDR3 contains 13 residues.

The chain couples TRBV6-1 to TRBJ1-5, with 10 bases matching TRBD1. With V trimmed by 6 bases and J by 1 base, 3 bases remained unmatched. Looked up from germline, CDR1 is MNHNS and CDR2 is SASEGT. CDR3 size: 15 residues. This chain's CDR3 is CASRDRGISNQPQHF. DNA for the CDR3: TGTGCCAGCAGGGACAGGGGGATCAGCAATCAGCCCCAGCATTTT.

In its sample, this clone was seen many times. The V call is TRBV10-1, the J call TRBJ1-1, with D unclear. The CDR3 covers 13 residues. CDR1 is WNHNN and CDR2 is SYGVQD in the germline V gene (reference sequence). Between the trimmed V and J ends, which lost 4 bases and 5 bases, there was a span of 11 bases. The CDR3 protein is CASSVEQWTEAFF. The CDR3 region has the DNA TGCGCCAGCAGTGTAGAACAGTGGACTGAAGCTTTCTTT.

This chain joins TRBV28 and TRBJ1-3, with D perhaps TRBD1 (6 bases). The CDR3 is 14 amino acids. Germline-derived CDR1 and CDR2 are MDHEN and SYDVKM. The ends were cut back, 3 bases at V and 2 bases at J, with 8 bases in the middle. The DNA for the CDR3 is TGTGCCAGCAGTTTCTACAGGGCTGGAAACACCATATATTTT. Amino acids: CASSFYRAGNTIYF.

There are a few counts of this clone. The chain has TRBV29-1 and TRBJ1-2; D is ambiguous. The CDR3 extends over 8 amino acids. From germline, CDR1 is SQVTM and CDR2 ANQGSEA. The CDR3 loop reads CSHDGYTF. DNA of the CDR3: TGCAGTCATGACGGCTACACCTTC.

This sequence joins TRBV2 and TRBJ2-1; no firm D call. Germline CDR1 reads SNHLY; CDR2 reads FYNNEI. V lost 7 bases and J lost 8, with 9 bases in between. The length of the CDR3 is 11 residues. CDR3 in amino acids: CASNSGYEQFF. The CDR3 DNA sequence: TGTGCCAGCAATTCAGGCTATGAGCAGTTCTTC.

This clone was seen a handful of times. CDR3 amino acids: CASSPWGDPGATGELFF. In DNA, the CDR3 is TGTGCCAGCAGTCCTTGGGGGGATCCAGGGGCCACCGGGGAGCTGTTTTTT. The chain joins TRBV2 to TRBJ2-2; D possibly matches TRBD1 or TRBD2 (6 bases each). The ends were cut back, 5 bases at V and 4 bases at J, with 20 bases in the middle. The germline gives CDR1 SNHLY, CDR2 FYNNEI. This CDR3 spans 17 amino acids.

The CDR3 loop is CASSFTGGNPDEQFF. For the CDR3, the DNA is TGTGCCAGCAGCTTTACAGGGGGGAATCCCGATGAGCAGTTCTTC. This rearrangement joins TRBV7-9 to TRBJ2-1; TRBD1 aligns across 8 bases. CDR1 SEHNR and CDR2 FQNEAQ come from the germline V gene (reference sequence). CDR3 size: 15 residues. Unmatched junction bases numbered 9, after V lost 3 bases and J lost 8 bases. Full variable domain (outside the CDR3, taken from reference TRBV7-9 and TRBJ2-1): DTGVSQNPRHKITKRGQNVTFRCDPISEHNRLYWYRQTLGQGPEFLTYFQNEAQLEKSRLLSDRFSAERPKGSFSTLEIQRTEQGDSAMYLCASSFTGGNPDEQFFGPGTRLTVL.

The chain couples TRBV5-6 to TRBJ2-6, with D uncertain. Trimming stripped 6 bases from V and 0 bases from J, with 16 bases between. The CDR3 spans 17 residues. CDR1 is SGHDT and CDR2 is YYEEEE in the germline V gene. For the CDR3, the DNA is TGTGCCAGCACCCCACTTTTAAGAATCTCTGGGGCCAACGTCCTGACTTTC. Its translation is CASTPLLRISGANVLTF. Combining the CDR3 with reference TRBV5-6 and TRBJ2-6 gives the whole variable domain DAGVTQSPTHLIKTRGQQVTLRCSPKSGHDTVSWYQQALGQGPQFIFQYYEEEERQRGNFPDRFSGHQFPNYSSELNVNALLLGDSALYLCASTPLLRISGANVLTFGAGSRLTVL.

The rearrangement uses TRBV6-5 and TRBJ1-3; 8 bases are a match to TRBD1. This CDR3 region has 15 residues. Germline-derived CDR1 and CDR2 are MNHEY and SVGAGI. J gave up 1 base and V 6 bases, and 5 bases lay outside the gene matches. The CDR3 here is CASSPGGESGNTIYF. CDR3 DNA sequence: TGTGCCAGCAGCCCAGGGGGCGAGTCTGGAAACACCATATATTTT.

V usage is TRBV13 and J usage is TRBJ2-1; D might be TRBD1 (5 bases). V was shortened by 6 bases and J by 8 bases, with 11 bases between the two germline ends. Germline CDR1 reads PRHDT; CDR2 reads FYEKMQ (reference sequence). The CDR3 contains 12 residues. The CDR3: CASSPDSHEQFF. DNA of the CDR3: TGTGCCAGCAGTCCCGACAGCCATGAGCAGTTCTTC.

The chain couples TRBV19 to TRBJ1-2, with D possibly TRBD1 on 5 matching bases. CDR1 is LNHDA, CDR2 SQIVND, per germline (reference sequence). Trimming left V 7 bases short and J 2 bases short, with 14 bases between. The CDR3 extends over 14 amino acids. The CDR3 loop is CASKTSGGNYGYTF. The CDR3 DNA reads TGTGCCAGTAAGACCTCGGGGGGGAACTATGGCTACACCTTC.

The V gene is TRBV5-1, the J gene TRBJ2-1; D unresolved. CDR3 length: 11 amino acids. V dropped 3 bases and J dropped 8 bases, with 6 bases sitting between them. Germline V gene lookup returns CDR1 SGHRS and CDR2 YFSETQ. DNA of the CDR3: TGCGCCAGCAGCTCCTTTGATGAGCAGTTCTTC. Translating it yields CASSSFDEQFF.

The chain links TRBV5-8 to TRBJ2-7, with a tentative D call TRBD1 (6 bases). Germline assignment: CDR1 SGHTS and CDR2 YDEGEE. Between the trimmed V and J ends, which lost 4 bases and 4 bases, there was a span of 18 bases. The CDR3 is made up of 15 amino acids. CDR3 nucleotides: TGTGCCAGCAGCCCCGGGACACAAGAAAGGTACGAGCAGTACTTC. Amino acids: CASSPGTQERYEQYF.

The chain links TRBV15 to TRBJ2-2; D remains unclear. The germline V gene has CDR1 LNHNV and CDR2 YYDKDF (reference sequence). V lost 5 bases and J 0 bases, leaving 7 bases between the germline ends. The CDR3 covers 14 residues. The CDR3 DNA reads TGTGCCACCAGCCGCAGGTCGAACACCGGGGAGCTGTTTTTT. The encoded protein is CATSRRSNTGELFF.